Below are 10 T cell receptor beta chains sequenced from a single sample in a study of blood T cell repertoires in COVID-19. Sequenced by immunoSEQ multiplex PCR; TCRdb stores in-frame clones only, minus some. Among just over 150,000 clones, around 83% were seen once, and the ten largest hold roughly 8.9%. Sequencing used peripheral blood. The source of these receptors is a woman aged 50 to 65 with acute or convalescent COVID-19.

This sequence joins TRBV9 and TRBJ1-2, with D perhaps matching TRBD1 (5 bases). From germline, CDR1 is SGDLS and CDR2 YYNGEE. This CDR3 is 18 amino acids long. V was shortened by 0 bases and J by 5 bases, with 23 bases between the two germline ends. The CDR3 loop is CASSVEAGASFVSYGYTF. CDR3 coding DNA: TGTGCCAGCAGCGTAGAAGCTGGGGCGAGCTTCGTATCTTATGGCTACACCTTC.

The CDR3 nucleotides are TGTGCCAGCTCACGATCCCCACTGGAGACCCAGTACTTC. Its translation: CASSRSPLETQYF. V is TRBV18 and J is TRBJ2-5, with no clear D. The CDR3 runs 13 residues. Germline V gene lookup returns CDR1 KGHSH and CDR2 LQKENI. V dropped 4 bases and J dropped 5 bases, with 11 bases sitting between them.

This clone has a single count. This sequence joins TRBV19 and TRBJ2-4, with D possibly being TRBD2 (7 bases). Per germline, CDR1 LNHDA and CDR2 SQIVND (reference sequence). The CDR3 is 14 residues long. V lost 1 base and J lost 7, with 11 bases in between. The CDR3 DNA sequence: TGTGCCAGTAGTATAGGAGGGGGGGTTAACATTCAGTACTTC. Translated: CASSIGGGVNIQYF.

This clone was seen a few times. The rearrangement joins TRBV27 to TRBJ2-7, with D possibly being TRBD1 (6 bases). CDR3 size: 12 residues. CDR1 is MNHEY and CDR2 is SMNVEV in the germline V gene (reference sequence). Between the trimmed V and J ends, which lost 9 bases and 3 bases, there was a span of 12 bases. The CDR3 is CASRTDYYEQYF. Here the CDR3 DNA reads TGTGCCAGTCGGACAGACTACTACGAGCAGTACTTC.

This chain uses TRBV28 with TRBJ2-5; D is possibly TRBD2 (6 bases). The germline V gene has CDR1 MDHEN and CDR2 SYDVKM. The CDR3 has 16 amino acids. Trimming took off 3 bases at V and 3 bases at J, with 17 bases between the two ends. This CDR3 reads CASSFSGLQRKETQYF. In DNA form, the CDR3 reads TGTGCCAGCAGTTTCTCCGGACTACAGCGTAAAGAGACCCAGTACTTC.

The V and J genes are TRBV7-8 and TRBJ2-7; 7 bases fit TRBD1. The germline CDR1 and CDR2 sequences are SGHVS and FQNEAQ. The CDR3 consists of 15 residues. V lost 0 bases, J lost 7 bases, and 9 bases stayed unmatched. The CDR3 protein is CASSLARTGDGEQYF. In DNA form, the CDR3 reads TGTGCCAGCAGCTTAGCTAGGACAGGCGACGGGGAGCAGTACTTC.

The sample holds a few counts of this clone. Germline and junction disagree at one end, which may indicate a read error. The chain has TRBV28 and TRBJ1-4; D gene uncertain. The germline V gene encodes CDR1 MDHEN and CDR2 SYDVKM. The length of the CDR3 is 13 residues. CDR3 residues: CASSSISKEKLFF. Here the CDR3 DNA reads TGTGCCAGCAGTTCCATCTCTAAAGAAAAACTGTTTTTT. The full variable domain, in which reference TRBV28 and TRBJ1-4 provide the parts outside the CDR3, is DVKVTQSSRYLVKRTGEKVFLECVQDMDHENMFWYRQDPGLGLRLIYFSYDVKMKEKGDIPEGYSVSREKKERFSLILESASTNQTSMYLCASSSISKEKLFFGSGTQLSVL.

This clone was seen a handful of times. The chain has TRBV7-2 and TRBJ2-3; possibly TRBD2 for D (6 bases). Trimming removed 0 bases at V and 0 bases at J, with 13 bases between. Germline-derived CDR1 and CDR2 are SGHTA and FQGNSA. The CDR3 spans 17 residues. CDR3 in amino acids: CASSLALGGLSTDTQYF. CDR3 coding DNA: TGTGCCAGCAGCTTAGCCCTCGGGGGTCTAAGCACAGATACGCAGTATTTT.

This clone was recorded only once. This chain uses TRBV28 with TRBJ1-2; D is undetermined. From germline, CDR1 is MDHEN and CDR2 SYDVKM. V was trimmed by 7 bases and J by 5 bases, leaving 14 bases between them. CDR3 length equals 13 residues. The CDR3 sequence is CASNTVWEYGYTF. The CDR3 DNA reads TGTGCCAGCAATACCGTCTGGGAGTATGGCTACACCTTC.

This sequence joins TRBV6-2 or TRBV6-3 and TRBJ2-1; a weak D match, TRBD2 (6 bases). Trimming cost V 0 bases and J 4 bases, with 13 bases left between them. This CDR3 is built from 16 residues. The V gene's germline CDR1 is MNHEY and CDR2 SVGEGT. The CDR3 region has the DNA TGTGCCAGCAGTTACTCAACGGGAGTCCCATACAATGAGCAGTTCTTC. Translating it yields CASSYSTGVPYNEQFF.